Listed below are T cell receptor beta chains from one sample, sequenced in a study of T cells after yellow fever vaccination. One entry per CDR3 protein, called by TCRdb with MiXCR from the 5' RACE reads. The data hold around 610,000 distinct CDR3 sequences, with roughly 14% observed a single time. The sample here was PBMCs, taken on the day of the yellow fever booster vaccination. The receptors here all came from a man in his thirties or forties who received the YFV17D yellow fever vaccine. CDR3s include the opening cysteine and the closing phenylalanine or tryptophan. D genes are given only for firm matches. The size entry is marked missing in some rows and otherwise reads once, few, many or a size class.

-	-	TRBJ1-4	TRBV5-1	CASSVDRPNEKLFF	TGCGCCAGCAGCGTAGACAGACCGAATGAAAAACTGTTTTTT
few	TRBD1	TRBJ2-7	TRBV5-1	CASSPTGQNYEQYF	TGCGCCAGCAGCCCAACGGGACAGAACTACGAGCAGTACTTC
few	TRBD1	TRBJ1-6	TRBV7-3	CASSLTGGSSPLHF	TGTGCCAGCAGCTTGACAGGGGGTAGTTCACCCCTCCACTTT
few	-	TRBJ2-7	TRBV20-1	CSARDGPIAYEQYF	TGCAGTGCTAGAGATGGCCCGATCGCATACGAGCAGTACTTC
-	TRBD1	TRBJ1-6	TRBV5-1	CASSLADRANSPLHF	TGCGCCAGCAGCTTGGCCGACAGGGCCAATTCACCCCTCCACTTT
-	TRBD2	TRBJ2-1	TRBV3-1	CASSQDMAAGGHEQFF	TGTGCCAGCAGCCAAGATATGGCGGCGGGAGGGCACGAGCAGTTCTTC
few	TRBD2	TRBJ2-7	TRBV5-4	CASSLGLVAGTYEQYF	TGTGCCAGCAGCTTGGGCTTGGTAGCGGGAACCTACGAGCAGTACTTC
few	-	TRBJ1-6	TRBV7-2	CASSLGGGDSPLHF	TGTGCCAGCAGCTTAGGGGGGGGGGACTCACCCCTCCACTTT
-	-	TRBJ1-6	TRBV28	CASSLELRSLHF	TGTGCCAGCAGTTTGGAGTTAAGATCCCTCCACTTT
-	-	TRBJ2-1	TRBV20-1	CSARRLSNEQFF	TGCAGTGCTAGGAGACTGTCAAATGAGCAGTTCTTC
-	-	TRBJ2-1	TRBV6-5	CASSYPGDVEQFF	TGTGCCAGCAGTTACCCGGGAGATGTTGAGCAGTTCTTC
few	-	TRBJ2-5	TRBV5-1	CASSLAGQRKETQYF	TGCGCCAGCAGCTTAGCGGGACAGCGTAAAGAGACCCAGTACTTC